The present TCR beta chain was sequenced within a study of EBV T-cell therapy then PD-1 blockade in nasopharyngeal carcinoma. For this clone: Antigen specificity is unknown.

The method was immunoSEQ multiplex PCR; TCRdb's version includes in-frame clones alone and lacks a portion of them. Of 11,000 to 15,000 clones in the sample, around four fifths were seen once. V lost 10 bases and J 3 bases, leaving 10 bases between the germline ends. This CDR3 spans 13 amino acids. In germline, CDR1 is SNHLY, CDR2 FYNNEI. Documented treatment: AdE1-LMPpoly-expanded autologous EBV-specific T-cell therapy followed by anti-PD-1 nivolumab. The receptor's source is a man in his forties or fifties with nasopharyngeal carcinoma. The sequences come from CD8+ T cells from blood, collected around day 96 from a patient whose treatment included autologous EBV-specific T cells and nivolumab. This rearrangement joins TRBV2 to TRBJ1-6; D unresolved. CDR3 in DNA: TGTGCCACTGCGGGCCGCTATAATTCACCCCTCCACTTT. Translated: CATAGRYNSPLHF.